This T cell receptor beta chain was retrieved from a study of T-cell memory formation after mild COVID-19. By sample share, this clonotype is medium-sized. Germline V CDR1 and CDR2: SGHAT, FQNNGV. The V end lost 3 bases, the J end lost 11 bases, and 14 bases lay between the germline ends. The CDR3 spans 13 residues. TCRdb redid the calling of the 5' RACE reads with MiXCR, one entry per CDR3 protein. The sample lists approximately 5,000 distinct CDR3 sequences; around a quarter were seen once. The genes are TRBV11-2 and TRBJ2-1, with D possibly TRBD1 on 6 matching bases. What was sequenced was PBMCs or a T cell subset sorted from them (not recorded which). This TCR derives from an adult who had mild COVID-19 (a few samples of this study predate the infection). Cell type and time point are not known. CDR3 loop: CASSLVTGTQQFF. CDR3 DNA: TGTGCCAGCAGCTTGGTTACAGGGACCCAGCAGTTCTTC.